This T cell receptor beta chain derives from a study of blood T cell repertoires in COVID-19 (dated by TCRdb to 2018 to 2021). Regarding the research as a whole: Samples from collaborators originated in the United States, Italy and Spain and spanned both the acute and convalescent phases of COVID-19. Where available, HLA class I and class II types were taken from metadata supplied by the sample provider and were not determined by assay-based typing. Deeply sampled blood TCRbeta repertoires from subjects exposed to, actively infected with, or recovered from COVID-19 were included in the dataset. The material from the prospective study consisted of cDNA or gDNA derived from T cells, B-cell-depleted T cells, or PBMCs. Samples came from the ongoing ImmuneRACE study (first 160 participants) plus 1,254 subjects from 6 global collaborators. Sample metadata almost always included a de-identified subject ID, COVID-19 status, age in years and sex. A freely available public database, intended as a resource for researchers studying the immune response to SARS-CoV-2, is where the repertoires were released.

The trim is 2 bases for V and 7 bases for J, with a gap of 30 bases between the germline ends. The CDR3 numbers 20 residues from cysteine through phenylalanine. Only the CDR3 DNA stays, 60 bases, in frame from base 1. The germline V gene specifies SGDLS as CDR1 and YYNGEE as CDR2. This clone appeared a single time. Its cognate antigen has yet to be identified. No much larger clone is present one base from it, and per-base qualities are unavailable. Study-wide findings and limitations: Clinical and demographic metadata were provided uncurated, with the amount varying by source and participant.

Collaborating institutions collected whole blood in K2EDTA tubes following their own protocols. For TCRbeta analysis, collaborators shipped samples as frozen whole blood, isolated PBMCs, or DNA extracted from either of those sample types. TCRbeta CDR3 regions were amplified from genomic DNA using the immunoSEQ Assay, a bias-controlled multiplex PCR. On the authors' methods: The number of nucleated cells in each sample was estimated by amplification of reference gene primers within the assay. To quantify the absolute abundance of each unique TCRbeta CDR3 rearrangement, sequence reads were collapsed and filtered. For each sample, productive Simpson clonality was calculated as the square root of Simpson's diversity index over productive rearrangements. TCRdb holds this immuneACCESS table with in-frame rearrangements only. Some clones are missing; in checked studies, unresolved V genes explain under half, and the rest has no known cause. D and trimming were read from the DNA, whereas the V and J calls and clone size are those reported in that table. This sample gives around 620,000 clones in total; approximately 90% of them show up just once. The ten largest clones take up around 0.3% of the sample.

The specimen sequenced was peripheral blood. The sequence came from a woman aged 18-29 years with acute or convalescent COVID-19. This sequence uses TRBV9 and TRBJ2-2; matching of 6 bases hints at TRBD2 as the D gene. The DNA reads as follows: TGTGCCAGCAGCGTCCATTGGGGCGGAACCGGGACCCCGGGGGACGGGGAGCTGTTTTTT. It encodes CASSVHWGGTGTPGDGELFF.